One sample yielded the 8 T cell receptor beta chains listed below, sequenced in a study of T cell changes during pregnancy in multiple sclerosis. Clones were read by immunoSEQ multiplex PCR, and TCRdb kept only the in-frame ones, dropping some. The data show about 53,000 clones, about 88% seen once. The starting material was CD8+ T cells from peripheral blood mononuclear cells, obtained before pregnancy. The receptors shown here come from a female donor with multiple sclerosis, enrolled in a pregnancy study.

This chain links TRBV6-5 with TRBJ2-5; 7 nucleotides agree with TRBD1. The CDR3 sequence is 13 residues long. V lost 10 bases to trimming and J lost 4 bases; unmatched junction nucleotides: 9. Germline CDR1 MNHEY, CDR2 SVGAGI. The CDR3 coding sequence is TGTGCCACCATCAGGGGGTGGGGAGAGACCCAGTACTTC. As protein: CATIRGWGETQYF.

This clone was seen just once. J is TRBJ1-1 and V is TRBV19; the D gene is possibly TRBD1 (5 bases). The length of the CDR3 is 15 residues. The V and J ends lost 5 bases and 3 bases respectively, with 16 bases between them. Per germline, CDR1 LNHDA and CDR2 SQIVND (reference sequence). The CDR3 loop reads CASSLPTGGDTEAFF. The CDR3 DNA is TGTGCCAGTAGTCTTCCCACAGGAGGGGACACTGAAGCTTTCTTT.

This chain uses TRBV9 with TRBJ2-2; 7 positions match TRBD2. This CDR3 has 17 residues. V lost 0 bases, J lost 4 bases, and 9 bases stayed unmatched. CDR1 is SGDLS and CDR2 is YYNGEE in the germline V gene. CDR3 protein: CASSVVIGLVGTGELFF. In DNA form, the CDR3 reads TGTGCCAGCAGCGTAGTGATTGGACTAGTAGGCACCGGGGAGCTGTTTTTT.

V usage is TRBV5-1 and J usage is TRBJ2-7; D is unclear. The CDR3 extends over 13 amino acids. V shed 0 bases and J shed 3 bases, with 7 bases lying between them. Germline lookup yields CDR1 SGHRS and CDR2 YFSETQ. CDR3 in DNA: TGCGCCAGCAGCTTGGTGAGTGGCTACGAGCAGTACTTC. It codes for CASSLVSGYEQYF.

The CDR3 loop is CATYNRGSPDTQYF. The CDR3, as DNA: TGTGCCACTTATAACAGGGGGAGCCCAGATACGCAGTATTTT. The chain couples TRBV2 to TRBJ2-3, with 8 bases aligning to TRBD1. Germline CDR1 SNHLY, CDR2 FYNNEI. V dropped 10 bases and J dropped 4; count of bases not matched to a gene: 10. The CDR3 consists of 14 residues.

The chain has TRBV18 and TRBJ1-1, with D tentatively TRBD1 (5 bases). Trimming shortened V by 2 bases and J by 2 bases, and 15 bases separated the two germline ends. CDR1 and CDR2 from the germline V gene are KGHSH and LQKENI. This CDR3 is 16 amino acids long. Written as DNA, the CDR3 is TGTGCCAGCTCACCAGGGCAGGGTAGAAGAAACACTGAAGCTTTCTTT. It codes for CASSPGQGRRNTEAFF. Full variable domain (remainder filled in from reference TRBV18 and TRBJ1-1): NAGVMQNPRHLVRRRGQEARLRCSPMKGHSHVYWYRQLPEEGLKFMVYLQKENIIDESGMPKERFSAEFPKEGPSILRIQQVVRGDSAAYFCASSPGQGRRNTEAFFGQGTRLTVV.

The chain joins TRBV4-3 to TRBJ2-7, with D tentatively TRBD1 (6 bases). This CDR3 contains 15 residues. V was trimmed by 1 base and J by 1 base, leaving 11 bases between them. Germline assignment: CDR1 LGHNA and CDR2 YSLEER. The CDR3 spells CASSQARQASYEQYF. The CDR3 DNA is TGCGCCAGCAGCCAAGCCCGACAGGCTTCCTACGAGCAGTACTTC.

The genes are TRBV29-1 and TRBJ1-2, with 9 nucleotides matching TRBD1. Trimming took 3 bases from V and 6 from J; bases not matched to a gene: 20. This CDR3 region has 18 residues. CDR1 and CDR2 from the germline V gene are SQVTM and ANQGSEA. DNA for the CDR3: TGCAGCGTTGACGAACGCCTGGACAGGGGTTTTTCTGCGCATGGCTACACCTTC. Its protein product is CSVDERLDRGFSAHGYTF.